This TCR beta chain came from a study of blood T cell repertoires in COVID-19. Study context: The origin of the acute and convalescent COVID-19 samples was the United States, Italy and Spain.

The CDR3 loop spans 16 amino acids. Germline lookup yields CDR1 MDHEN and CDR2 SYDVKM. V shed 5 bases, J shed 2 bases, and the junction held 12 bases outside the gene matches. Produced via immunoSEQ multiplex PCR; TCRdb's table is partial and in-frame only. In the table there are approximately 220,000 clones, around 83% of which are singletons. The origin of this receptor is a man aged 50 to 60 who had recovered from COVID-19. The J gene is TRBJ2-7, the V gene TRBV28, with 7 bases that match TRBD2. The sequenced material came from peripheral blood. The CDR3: CASSPTPPGGPYEQYF. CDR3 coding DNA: TGTGCCAGCAGTCCAACTCCTCCGGGAGGACCCTACGAGCAGTACTTC.